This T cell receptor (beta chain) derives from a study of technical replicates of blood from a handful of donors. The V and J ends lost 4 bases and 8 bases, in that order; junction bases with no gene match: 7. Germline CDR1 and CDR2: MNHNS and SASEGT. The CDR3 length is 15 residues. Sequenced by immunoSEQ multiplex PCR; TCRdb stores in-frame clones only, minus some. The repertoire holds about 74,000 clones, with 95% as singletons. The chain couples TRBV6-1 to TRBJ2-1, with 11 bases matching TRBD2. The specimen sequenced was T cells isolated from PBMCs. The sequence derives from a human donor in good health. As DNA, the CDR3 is TGTGCCAGCAGTGTAACTAGCGGGAGTGGATATGAGCAGTTCTTC. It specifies CASSVTSGSGYEQFF.